A selection of T cell receptor beta chains follows, all from one sample in a study of molecular identifiers for immune sequencing clone quantification. TCRdb re-called the PCR reads through MiXCR, storing one row per CDR3 protein. Of approximately 550,000 distinct CDR3 sequences in the sample, roughly 23% were seen once. The sample taken for sequencing was naive CD8+ T cells from blood, with Jurkat cell RNA spiked in. Receptors originate from a human donor in good health. Some libraries in this study had Jurkat cell RNA spiked in. Each CDR3 is given with its conserved first and last residue. The order of the fields is V gene, clone size, J gene, D gene, CDR3 protein, CDR3 DNA. A D gene is named only where the DNA matches it firmly. Rows give clone size only sometimes, using once, few, many, or a class for an expanded clone.

TRBV27,NA,TRBJ2-7,NA,CASSLLGVGGAHEQYF,TGTGCCAGCAGTCTCCTCGGGGTCGGGGGTGCCCACGAGCAGTACTTC
TRBV12-5,NA,TRBJ2-3,NA,CASGPPMTTDAGDTQYF,TGTGCTAGTGGTCCACCCATGACAACCGATGCTGGGGATACGCAGTATTTT
TRBV28,NA,TRBJ2-4,TRBD2,CASTLGLAGVPSIQYF,TGTGCCAGCACCCTCGGACTAGCGGGAGTCCCGAGCATTCAGTACTTC
TRBV12-3/TRBV12-4,NA,TRBJ1-1,TRBD1,CASRQGAPAEAFF,TGTGCCAGCAGGCAGGGGGCTCCGGCTGAAGCTTTCTTT
TRBV19,few,TRBJ1-1,TRBD1,CASSTPRGRGGLQNTEAFF,TGTGCCAGTAGTACCCCCAGGGGGCGAGGCGGACTCCAAAACACTGAAGCTTTCTTT
TRBV29-1,many,TRBJ1-1,TRBD1,CSVTGTARRDTEAFF,TGCAGCGTTACCGGGACAGCCCGACGGGACACTGAAGCTTTCTTT
TRBV20-1,NA,TRBJ2-1,NA,CSASGLMRAGQSYNEQSF,TGCAGTGCTAGTGGTTTAATGAGGGCGGGCCAGTCCTACAATGAGCAGTCCTTC
TRBV11-2,NA,TRBJ2-7,TRBD1,CASSLDRGQGFYEQYF,TGTGCCAGCAGCTTAGATCGCGGACAGGGCTTCTACGAGCAGTACTTC
TRBV21-1,few,TRBJ1-5,NA,CASSKYRGAGVQPQHF,TGTGCCAGCAGCAAATACCGTGGGGCAGGGGTACAGCCCCAGCATTTT
TRBV19,NA,TRBJ1-3,NA,CASTPGFLGNTIYF,TGTGCCAGTACCCCAGGGTTTCTCGGCAACACCATATATTTT
TRBV4-1,few,TRBJ1-2,NA,CASSQEGQGGFYGYTF,TGCGCCAGCAGCCAAGAGGGTCAAGGCGGATTCTATGGCTACACCTTC
TRBV19,few,TRBJ2-7,TRBD2,CASSLSGGTSYEQYF,TGTGCCAGTAGCCTCAGCGGGGGGACCTCCTACGAGCAGTACTTC
TRBV27,NA,TRBJ1-1,NA,CASSPSMWTEAFF,TGTGCCAGCAGTCCCTCAATGTGGACTGAAGCTTTCTTT
TRBV7-9,many,TRBJ1-1,NA,CASSRPGTEAFF,TGTGCCAGCAGCCGTCCGGGCACTGAAGCTTTCTTT
TRBV12-3/TRBV12-4,NA,TRBJ2-3,TRBD2,CASSSPDPPSGSTDTQYF,TGTGCCAGCAGTTCCCCCGATCCCCCTAGCGGGAGCACAGATACGCAGTATTTT
TRBV4-3,NA,TRBJ2-1,TRBD1,CASSQGTGDLNEQFF,TGCGCCAGCAGCCAGGGGACAGGGGACCTGAATGAGCAGTTCTTC
TRBV7-6,many,TRBJ2-3,NA,CASSFDVPTGFADTQYF,TGTGCCAGCAGCTTTGACGTCCCAACGGGGTTCGCAGATACGCAGTATTTT
TRBV29-1,many,TRBJ2-7,NA,CSAEQGAYEQYF,TGCAGCGCTGAACAGGGTGCCTACGAGCAGTACTTC
TRBV7-8,many,TRBJ1-6,NA,CASSLGGDPSSYNSPLHF,TGTGCCAGCAGCTTAGGCGGGGACCCGAGCTCCTATAATTCACCCCTCCACTTT
TRBV14,NA,TRBJ1-1,NA,CASSHLQTGANTEAFF,TGTGCCAGCAGCCACCTCCAGACAGGAGCGAACACTGAAGCTTTCTTT
TRBV6-5,few,TRBJ2-7,NA,CASSYGGTEQYF,TGTGCCAGCAGTTACGGGGGGACCGAGCAGTACTTC
TRBV13,many,TRBJ2-7,NA,CASSPPTASSYEQYF,TGTGCCAGCAGCCCCCCGACAGCGAGCTCCTACGAGCAGTACTTC
TRBV4-1,many,TRBJ2-7,TRBD2,CASSDSGSEQYF,TGCGCCAGCAGCGATAGCGGGAGTGAGCAGTACTTC
TRBV27,few,TRBJ1-5,TRBD1,CASSLNPQQGQPQHF,TGTGCCAGCAGTTTAAACCCCCAACAGGGGCAGCCCCAGCATTTT
TRBV6-2/TRBV6-3,NA,TRBJ2-7,TRBD1,CATVDRGNEQYF,TGTGCCACCGTCGACAGGGGGAACGAGCAGTACTTC
TRBV27,few,TRBJ2-7,TRBD2,CASSFGGGIAYEQYF,TGTGCCAGCAGTTTCGGGGGGGGGATCGCCTACGAGCAGTACTTC
TRBV28,many,TRBJ2-7,NA,CASSSGAPNEQYF,TGTGCCAGCAGCTCCGGGGCCCCGAACGAGCAGTACTTC
TRBV7-8,many,TRBJ1-6,TRBD1,CASSLANNRGPPLHF,TGTGCCAGCAGCTTAGCCAACAACAGGGGCCCACCCCTCCACTTT
TRBV28,few,TRBJ2-1,NA,CASSPIATRDEGHNSNEQFF,TGTGCCAGCAGCCCTATTGCGACTCGGGATGAGGGGCACAATTCCAATGAGCAGTTCTTC
TRBV4-1,many,TRBJ2-7,NA,CASSQDGEQGYEQYF,TGCGCCAGCAGCCAAGATGGGGAACAGGGCTACGAGCAGTACTTC
TRBV11-2,NA,TRBJ1-4,NA,CASSLKPDGGYEKLFF,TGTGCCAGCAGCTTAAAACCGGACGGGGGTTATGAAAAACTGTTTTTT
TRBV27,NA,TRBJ2-7,NA,CASSRDPTSEQYF,TGTGCCAGCAGTCGGGATCCCACAAGCGAGCAGTACTTC
TRBV7-6,NA,TRBJ2-5,NA,CASSSRRGLETQYF,TGTGCCAGCAGCTCCAGGAGGGGGCTAGAGACCCAGTACTTC
TRBV6-5,NA,TRBJ2-2,NA,CASSRTANAGELFF,TGTGCCAGCAGTAGGACAGCGAACGCCGGGGAGCTGTTTTTT
TRBV6-2/TRBV6-3,many,TRBJ1-1,NA,CASSWWGQNTEAFF,TGTGCCAGCAGTTGGTGGGGGCAGAACACTGAAGCTTTCTTT
TRBV20-1,many,TRBJ2-7,TRBD2,CSATSGLAGGPRSPYEQYF,TGCAGTGCTACGAGTGGTCTAGCGGGGGGCCCAAGGAGTCCCTACGAGCAGTACTTC
TRBV10-3,few,TRBJ2-3,TRBD2,CAIKTSEISTDTQYF,TGTGCCATCAAAACTAGCGAAATTAGCACAGATACGCAGTATTTT
TRBV6-2/TRBV6-3,few,TRBJ2-3,TRBD2,CASSYPTGTSGTYTDTQYF,TGTGCCAGCAGTTACCCTACCGGGACTAGCGGGACGTACACAGATACGCAGTATTTT
TRBV12-5,many,TRBJ2-1,TRBD2,CASGLVPAGGPWRVEQFF,TGTGCTAGTGGTTTGGTCCCAGCGGGAGGGCCCTGGCGAGTTGAGCAGTTCTTC
TRBV7-2,NA,TRBJ2-7,TRBD2,CASSPGLASELYF,TGTGCCAGCAGCCCTGGACTAGCTTCCGAGCTGTACTTC
TRBV6-1,few,TRBJ1-3,TRBD1,CASSESAGGDTIYF,TGTGCCAGCAGTGAATCGGCAGGGGGTGACACCATATATTTT
TRBV30,few,TRBJ2-5,NA,CAWSVADGRETQYF,TGTGCCTGGAGTGTGGCGGACGGCCGGGAGACCCAGTACTTC
TRBV7-9,many,TRBJ2-5,TRBD1,CASSATGDGQETQYF,TGTGCCAGCAGCGCTACAGGGGATGGGCAAGAGACCCAGTACTTC
TRBV2,many,TRBJ1-2,NA,CASLSERDYGYTF,TGTGCCAGCTTGAGTGAGAGGGACTATGGCTACACCTTC
TRBV4-1,many,TRBJ2-3,NA,CASSQMTADTQYF,TGCGCCAGCAGCCAAATGACAGCAGATACGCAGTATTTT
TRBV11-2,NA,TRBJ1-1,NA,CASSLLNRGTEAFF,TGTGCCAGCAGCTTATTGAATCGGGGGACTGAAGCTTTCTTT
TRBV9,few,TRBJ2-2,NA,CASSAGSNTGELFF,TGTGCCAGCAGCGCAGGTTCGAACACCGGGGAGCTGTTTTTT
TRBV28,NA,TRBJ2-3,NA,CASGLTQGTDTQYF,TGTGCCAGCGGTTTAACACAGGGCACAGACACGCAGTATTTT
TRBV19,few,TRBJ2-5,TRBD1,CASSLGQGPQGTQYF,TGTGCCAGTAGCCTGGGACAGGGTCCTCAAGGGACCCAGTACTTC
TRBV20-1,many,TRBJ2-7,TRBD1,CSAETGSYEQYF,TGCAGTGCGGAGACAGGGTCCTACGAGCAGTACTTC
TRBV6-2/TRBV6-3,few,TRBJ1-6,NA,CASITPGRNSPLHF,TGTGCCAGCATTACTCCGGGACGTAATTCACCCCTCCACTTT
TRBV11-2,few,TRBJ1-1,NA,CASSLNWEGALNTEAFF,TGTGCCAGCAGCTTAAATTGGGAAGGGGCGTTGAACACTGAAGCTTTCTTT
TRBV28,many,TRBJ2-3,TRBD2,CASTMREGPDTQYF,TGTGCCAGCACCATGCGGGAGGGTCCAGATACGCAGTATTTT
TRBV24-1,NA,TRBJ2-3,NA,CATRGQLADTQYF,TGTGCCACGAGAGGACAGTTAGCCGATACGCAGTATTTT
TRBV6-5,NA,TRBJ2-2,TRBD2,CASSPLGAGGTGELFF,TGTGCCAGCAGTCCCCTAGGCGCGGGGGGAACCGGGGAGCTGTTTTTT
TRBV19,NA,TRBJ2-7,NA,CASSSRTGTNYEQYF,TGTGCCAGTAGTTCACGTACCGGGACAAACTACGAGCAGTACTTC
TRBV6-5,NA,TRBJ2-2,NA,CASSYQDSTGELFF,TGTGCCAGCAGTTACCAGGACAGCACCGGGGAGCTGTTTTTT